Listed below are T cell receptor beta chains from one sample, sequenced in a study of blood T cell repertoires in COVID-19. Profiling relied on immunoSEQ multiplex PCR, and the TCRdb table lists in-frame clones only, not all of them. The sample lists around 250,000 clones, about 88% seen once, with 1.5% to 2% in the top ten. The sequenced sample was PBMCs or T cells enriched from blood (not recorded which). Receptors originate from a woman between 45 and 60 years old who had recovered from COVID-19. The CDR3 runs from the conserved cysteine through the conserved F or W. D genes are given only for firm matches. Size values are once, few and many counts, or a class for expanded clones, and some rows have none.

>-|TRBJ2-3|TRBV4-3|-
CASSQGRYRGGDTQYF
TGCGCCAGCAGCCAAGGCCGTTATAGGGGTGGGGATACGCAGTATTTT
>TRBD2|TRBJ2-1|TRBV4-1|-
CASSQGLAGRGPEQFF
TGCGCCAGCAGCCAAGGGCTAGCGGGACGGGGCCCTGAGCAGTTCTTC
>TRBD2|TRBJ2-7|TRBV6-5|-
CASSYKSGRASYEQYF
TGTGCCAGCAGTTATAAGAGCGGGAGGGCCTCCTACGAGCAGTACTTC
>-|TRBJ2-5|TRBV7-2|-
CASSPDLPGYQETQYF
TGTGCCAGCAGCCCCGACCTCCCGGGGTATCAAGAGACCCAGTACTTC
>TRBD1|TRBJ1-6|TRBV7-2|-
CASRGAGGFSPLHF
TGTGCCAGCAGGGGGGCAGGGGGGTTCTCACCCCTCCACTTT
>TRBD2|TRBJ2-1|TRBV7-3|-
CASSKRPSGSSYNEQFF
TGTGCCAGCAGCAAACGGCCCAGCGGGAGCTCCTACAATGAGCAGTTCTTC
>-|TRBJ2-7|TRBV6-5|-
CASSPPFPYEQYF
TGTGCCAGCAGTCCCCCCTTCCCCTACGAGCAGTACTTC
>TRBD2|TRBJ2-1|TRBV19|-
CASIGEGRYNEQFF
TGTGCCAGTATCGGGGAGGGCCGTTACAATGAGCAGTTCTTC
>-|TRBJ1-5|TRBV28|-
CASSPRPKPDRSNQPQHF
TGTGCCAGCAGTCCGCGGCCGAAGCCGGACAGAAGCAATCAGCCCCAGCATTTT
>-|TRBJ1-6|TRBV27|few
CASSLGPTNSPLHF
TGTGCCAGCAGTTTAGGGCCGACCAATTCACCCCTCCACTTT
>TRBD1|TRBJ1-6|TRBV11-2|once
CASTLSGTGGRSPLHF
TGTGCCAGCACCCTCTCCGGGACAGGGGGGCGTTCACCCCTCCACTTT
>-|TRBJ2-1|TRBV10-3|-
CAIKALWSNNEQFF
TGTGCCATCAAAGCACTGTGGAGCAACAATGAGCAGTTCTTC
>-|TRBJ1-5|TRBV5-5|-
CASSFYVNQPQHF
TGTGCCAGCAGCTTTTATGTGAATCAGCCCCAGCATTTT
>-|TRBJ2-2|TRBV11-2|-
CASSRYNTGELFF
TGTGCCAGCAGCCGGTACAACACCGGGGAGCTGTTTTTT
>-|TRBJ1-4|TRBV18|-
CASSPLSQGLGNEKLFF
TGTGCCAGCTCACCACTTTCGCAGGGGCTCGGTAATGAAAAACTGTTTTTT
>-|TRBJ2-7|TRBV6-2/TRBV6-3|-
CASSFWQGYEQYF
TGTGCCAGCAGTTTTTGGCAGGGCTACGAGCAGTACTTC
>-|TRBJ2-1|TRBV5-4|-
CASTSFPGNEQFF
TGTGCCAGCACCAGCTTTCCGGGTAATGAGCAGTTCTTC
>TRBD2|TRBJ2-5|TRBV15|-
CATSRRTSGQETQYF
TGTGCCACCAGCAGAAGGACTAGCGGACAAGAGACCCAGTACTTC
>-|TRBJ1-4|TRBV28|-
CASSQDSYFEKLFF
TGTGCCAGCAGCCAGGACAGCTACTTTGAAAAACTGTTTTTT
>TRBD1|TRBJ1-2|TRBV7-3|-
CARDRDRPNYGYTF
TGTGCCAGAGACCGGGACAGGCCCAACTATGGCTACACCTTC
>-|TRBJ2-1|TRBV4-3|-
CASSHVGPYNEQFF
TGCGCCAGCAGCCACGTGGGCCCGTACAATGAGCAGTTCTTC
>-|TRBJ1-3|TRBV5-1|few
CASSLQEGNTIYF
TGCGCCAGCAGCTTGCAAGAGGGAAACACCATATATTTT
>-|TRBJ2-2|TRBV5-1|-
CASSFQGSGELFF
TGCGCCAGCAGCTTTCAGGGTTCCGGGGAGCTGTTTTTT
>TRBD1|TRBJ2-2|TRBV3-1/TRBV3-2|-
CASSLRTGEGSGELFF
TGTGCCAGCAGCTTACGGACAGGGGAGGGTTCCGGGGAGCTGTTTTTT
>TRBD2|TRBJ2-5|TRBV9|-
CASSVGGMTSGSETQYF
TGTGCCAGCAGCGTAGGTGGTATGACTAGCGGGAGTGAGACCCAGTACTTC